This T cell receptor (beta chain) was retrieved from a study of cytomegalovirus exposure and HLA in healthy donors (dated by TCRdb to 2015 to 2018). Context from the whole study: An earlier analysis of approximately 600 of the donors reported approximately 290 Gb of sequence data and 100 million to 130 million unique TCR beta sequences from 150 million to 200 million T cells. The study aimed to test whether cataloging public T cell receptors could reveal signatures of past pathogen exposure. HLA typing included class I and class II loci at four-digit resolution. In addition to the first cohort of around 670 subjects, a separate validation cohort of over 90 different subjects was used. An earlier analysis of several hundred of the donors applied high-throughput TCR beta sequencing to assess whether each TCR beta V gene segment acted as functional or pseudogenic. The later analysis used no new phenotypic data to find candidate immune exposures, relying instead on TCR beta sequences and their occurrence across donors. The study profiled the T cell repertoires of hundreds of subjects by immunosequencing and related them to cytomegalovirus serostatus. Because of strong linkage in the cohort, roughly five DR-DQ haplotypes were treated as single units for association and clustering. Among around 400 genotyped donors of the cohort, an average of approximately 240,000 unique TCR beta nucleotide sequences was sequenced per donor, of which roughly 17% were non-productive. To predict cytomegalovirus infection status, the study brought together high-throughput TCR immunosequencing, statistical association of individual TCRs with disease status, and machine learning. Genome-wide SNP genotypes for about three fifths of the roughly 670 donors were used in a later genetic analysis, which treated that subset as a discovery cohort. An early release covering roughly 600 HLA-typed donors comprised approximately 300 gigabases of sequencing data and around 86 million unique TCR sequences. Among the approximately 400 genotyped donors, 81% belonged to the genetic ancestry cluster associated with self-reported Caucasian donors. A later analysis re-examined previously published TCR beta repertoires from roughly 650 donors and added high-resolution HLA genotyping to investigate patterns of TCR occurrence. Typing coverage differed by locus: A, B, C, DRB1 and DQB1 were typed in about 620-630 donors, DQA1 in 522, DPA1 in over 600, and DPB1 in just under 480. Donor age, sex, ethnicity and CMV serostatus were compiled alongside the repertoire data. All discovery cohort repertoires had been generated using a single sequencing platform. The full study reports these points: A later genetic analysis associated a missense DCLRE1C variant with V-gene and J-gene trimming of TCR beta chains, and an independent cohort replicated the association. At a false discovery rate of 0.05, a later analysis linked 16,951 TCR beta sequences to specific HLA alleles. In vitro tests confirmed that a few of the cytomegalovirus-associated TCR beta chains recognize cytomegalovirus antigens. The only immune exposure information available for the cohort was CMV serostatus. When HLA alleles, especially DR and DQ, strongly co-occurred, TCR associations were difficult to assign to individual alleles. A later genetic analysis reported fewer N-insertions in productive TCRs among donors in an Asian-associated ancestry cluster than the roughly 700-donor mean. In the study, approximately 160 TCR beta chains were listed as associated with cytomegalovirus. Correlated functional status among segregating V segments might be attributable to linkage disequilibrium, but an unknown experimental factor could not be ruled out. A further reported finding was that TCR beta sequences accurately predicted the HLA-A and HLA-B alleles for most subjects in the first cohort. The authors suggested that the approach could potentially be extended to other disease states and immunological phenotypes. Because HLA typing was missing for some donors at each locus, association tests included only the typed subset. In this cohort, only TCR beta chains were sequenced, and detectable features were limited by the absence of alpha or paired-chain data. In a later analysis, HLA-associated TCR beta chains were found to be more clonally expanded and to have lower generation probabilities than equally common non-associated chains. Broadly in line with IMGT annotations, most TCR beta V segments showed up in productive rearrangements about 90% or about 30% of the time in an earlier analysis of approximately 640 of the donors. The earlier analysis of 587 of the donors excluded roughly 16 rarely observed V segments, including chromosome 9 orphons, because counts were too low. A later analysis found that TCR association rates varied across HLA loci, with DRB1 alleles showing the most associated TCRs and HLA-C alleles the fewest. Some IMGT-functional V segments, including TRBV6-2 and TRBV6-3, could not be told apart with the 87-base-pair reads, so those segments were excluded. Most TCR sequences were seen in very few donors, while some public TCRs were found in many individuals. Several of the top co-occurrence clusters appeared to be linked to parvovirus B19, influenza, CMV and Epstein-Barr virus, according to a later analysis. In a later analysis, most CMV-associated TCR beta chains were found to appear HLA-restricted, with HLA associations seemingly driven largely by CMV exposure. A group of highly shared sequence variants was considered likely to be a technical artifact of the sequencing pipeline. The presence/absence analyses assumed that sequencing depth was roughly uniform across donors, and that assumption may not be true. Cytomegalovirus status was reported to be diagnosed by the classifier with high specificity and sensitivity in both the original and validation cohorts.

The cohort consisted of fewer than 700 healthy bone marrow donors. All cohort members were sampled while nominally healthy, although unrecorded immune exposures were likely present. The donor tested CMV seropositive, placing the donor among the 250 to 350 seropositive members of the cohort. A peripheral blood sample was collected from each donor, and TCR beta sequencing was performed on peripheral blood mononuclear cells. Genomic DNA was extracted from the blood cell samples with the Qiagen DNeasy Blood Extraction Kit. The V end loses 4 bases and the J end loses 0 bases, and a stretch of 16 bases separates them. From cysteine to phenylalanine, the CDR3 is 16 amino acids long. CDR3 DNA is the only sequence kept; it has 48 bases, read in frame from the first base. According to the germline V gene, CDR1 reads SGDLS and CDR2 reads YYNGEE. As for this clone: It lacks a known antigen. The sample holds no much larger clone one base away, and base qualities are not on file.

To prepare the library, the immunoSEQ multiplex PCR assay was applied. For the multiplex PCR, a mixture combining 60 forward primers for TCR Vbeta segments and 13 reverse primers for TCR Jbeta segments was used. The CDR3 region of rearranged TCR beta genes was amplified from genomic DNA with a multiplex PCR assay. On the Illumina HiSeq System, the amplified TCR beta libraries were sequenced as 87-base-pair reads. Under the source paper's analysis protocol: In a later analysis, about 80 million unique TCR beta chains were counted across the 690 or so repertoires, and roughly 9.9 million of these chains were shared by at least two donors. Raw reads were error-corrected and collapsed into unique sequences with a nearest-neighbor algorithm that merged closely related sequences to remove PCR and sequencing errors. Alignment of CDR3 sequences to IMGT reference sequences was used to assign V, D and J gene segments. Each retained sequence needed at least a six-nucleotide match to both a V gene segment and a J gene segment. A rearrangement counted as productive if the CDR3 had no stop codons and remained in frame with V and J, and every other rearrangement counted as non-productive. Following IMGT convention, CDR3 was defined as the stretch from the second conserved V-encoded cysteine to the conserved J-encoded phenylalanine. The earlier analysis of around 640 of the donors excluded sequences that lacked an unambiguous match to a single V gene segment. In an earlier analysis of almost 600 of the donors, a V segment was called functional when productive rearrangements were above 56.7%, and segregating when the standard deviation between donors exceeded 5%. To diagnose cytomegalovirus status from the catalog of TCR beta chain sequences, a statistical classification framework was built. A later analysis assigned V and J genes by comparing TCR nucleotide sequences with IMGT/GENE-DB human TR gene sequences. Using the TCRdist pipeline, a later analysis assigned CDR3 sequences along with most-parsimonious VDJ recombination scenarios. In a later analysis, each TCR beta chain was defined by its CDR3 amino acid sequence together with its V-gene family, and reads without a unique V-gene family were excluded. As a way to deal with suspected cross-contamination and a sequencing artifact, a later analysis dropped over 550 nucleotide sequences that were highly shared and had low generation probability. For each public chain, a later analysis derived a clonal expansion index from normalized ranks of inferred template counts within each repertoire. In a later analysis, generation probabilities were computed with a VDJ recombination model fitted to out-of-frame rearrangements, and the resulting probabilities were checked against IGoR. A later analysis scored TCR-TCR, TCR-HLA and TCR-CMV co-occurrence with hypergeometric tests, applying a repertoire-size bias correction to TCR pairs. In a later analysis, false discovery rates were estimated by permuting HLA or CMV assignments 20 times. A later analysis grouped co-occurring TCRs with DBSCAN, adding TCRdist sequence similarity when clustering within HLA-allele-positive subsets. Co-occurrence clustering excluded repertoires with fewer than 30,000 or more than 120,000 public chains, plus five with anomalous nucleotide sharing. The source is immuneACCESS, and TCRdb retained only in-frame sequences with V and J called. Part of the clones is not carried over; for the studies checked, unresolved V genes explain less than half of this, and the remainder is unexplained. For V, J and clone size, that table is used; D and trimming come from the DNA. Within this sample are approximately 210,000 clones, with around 86% of them counted one time only. The ten largest clones take up roughly 10% of the sample.

Input material: PBMCs. This TCR was sampled from a woman between 50 and 59 years old in good health and CMV-seropositive. In this chain, TRBV9 is recombined with TRBJ1-1, with an unclear D gene assignment. CDR3 reads: CASSTPSGSMNTEAFF. The DNA reads TGTGCCAGCAGCACACCATCGGGGAGCATGAACACTGAAGCTTTCTTT. The full variable domain, with segments outside the CDR3 supplied by the reference TRBV9 and TRBJ1-1 proteins, appears as DSGVTQTPKHLITATGQRVTLRCSPRSGDLSVYWYQQSLDQGLQFLIQYYNGEERAKGNILERFSAQQFPDLHSELNLSSLELGDSALYFCASSTPSGSMNTEAFFGQGTRLTVV.